The clone carrying this T cell receptor beta chain was seen at least ten times. The data belong to a study of T-cell reconstitution after alpha-beta-depleted transplantation in children. This sample's TCRbeta library carried unique molecular identifier barcodes. MiXCR, applied by TCRdb to the PCR reads, yields one record per CDR3 protein. The profile covers 150,000 to 200,000 distinct CDR3 sequences, with roughly 7.5% appearing a single time and 3% taken by the ten largest. Trimming took 0 bases from V and 4 from J; bases not matched to a gene: 4. This CDR3 has 15 residues. The germline V gene has CDR1 SGHRS and CDR2 YFSETQ.

The sample was PBMCs from the stem cell graft donor, taken from the stem cell graft. The rearrangement links TRBV5-1 to TRBJ2-1; 7 nucleotides match TRBD1. The sequence came from a human donor who donated a stem cell graft to a child with Wiskott-Aldrich syndrome. The chain's CDR3 is CASSLVGQLYNEQFF. The CDR3, as DNA: TGCGCCAGCAGCTTGGTGGGACAGCTTTACAATGAGCAGTTCTTC.